The 31 T cell receptor beta chains below come from one sample, sequenced in a study of shared clonotypes between healthy human individuals. Repertoires were generated with immunoSEQ multiplex PCR, while TCRdb's copy carries only in-frame clones and drops some. Seen here are millions of clones, approximately 94% observed once, and the top ten hold around 0.14%. The sample comprised naive CD4+ T cells sorted from blood. Subset noted: CD45RA+ positively selected. The source of these receptors is a man between 18 and 29 years old in good health.

This clone has only one observation. The chain recombines TRBV5-4 with TRBJ1-6, with TRBD1 matching over 10 bases. This CDR3 is built from 13 residues. With V trimmed by 6 bases and J by 10 bases, 4 bases remained unmatched. Germline lookup yields CDR1 SGHNT and CDR2 YYREEE (reference sequence). CDR3 sequence (DNA): TGTGCCAGCACCCCGGGACAGGGGTCACCCCTCCACTTT. This gives the protein CASTPGQGSPLHF.

The rearrangement joins TRBV2 to TRBJ1-2; D remains ambiguous. This CDR3 has 14 amino acids. The germline V and J ends were trimmed by 3 bases and 0 bases, with 8 bases remaining between them. Germline values: CDR1 SNHLY, CDR2 FYNNEI. The CDR3 region is CASSEPSANYGYTF. Written as DNA, the CDR3 is TGTGCCAGCAGTGAGCCGTCCGCTAACTATGGCTACACCTTC. The complete variable domain, with remaining parts taken from reference TRBV2 and TRBJ1-2, reads EPEVTQTPSHQVTQMGQEVILRCVPISNHLYFYWYRQILGQKVEFLVSFYNNEISEKSEIFDDQFSVERPDGSNFTLKIRSTKLEDSAMYFCASSEPSANYGYTFGSGTRLTVV.

The chain combines TRBV7-3 with TRBJ1-6; 8 bases map to TRBD1. This CDR3 comprises 15 residues. Germline V CDR1 and CDR2: SGHTA, FQGTGA. V was pared by 0 bases and J by 9 bases, with 4 bases of the junction left unmatched. The CDR3 sequence is CASSLTRDRFSPLHF. The CDR3 DNA is TGTGCCAGCAGCTTAACGAGGGACAGGTTTTCACCCCTCCACTTT.

The chain carries TRBV6-1 and TRBJ2-1; D unresolved. Germline CDR1 reads MNHNS; CDR2 reads SASEGT. The V and J ends lost 9 bases and 6 bases respectively, with 15 bases between them. This CDR3 region has 13 residues. CDR3 in DNA: TGTGCCAGTGAACGCCCCGATATCAATGAGCAGTTCTTC. It specifies CASERPDINEQFF.

The J gene is TRBJ2-3, the V gene TRBV10-3, with 7 bases matching TRBD2. Per germline, CDR1 ENHRY and CDR2 SYGVKD. V lost 4 bases to trimming and J lost 0 bases; unmatched junction nucleotides: 7. The CDR3 has 16 amino acids. The CDR3 coding sequence is TGTGCCATCAGTGTGGTAGCGGGTTCTAGCACAGATACGCAGTATTTT. Its protein is CAISVVAGSSTDTQYF.

The CDR3 loop is CASSATGVNQPQHF. In DNA, the CDR3 is TGTGCCAGCAGTGCTACAGGGGTGAATCAGCCCCAGCATTTT. This chain uses TRBV6-1 with TRBJ1-5; TRBD1 matches at 7 bases. The germline V gene has CDR1 MNHNS and CDR2 SASEGT. There are 14 residues in the CDR3. The J segment lost 4 bases and the V segment lost 4 bases, leaving 4 bases of the junction unmatched.

Worth noting for this clone: Relative to the germline gene, one junction end is altered; a read error may explain this. The chain carries TRBV5-1 and TRBJ1-2; tentatively, D is TRBD1 (6 bases). CDR1 is SGHRS and CDR2 is YFSETQ in the germline V gene. The CDR3 covers 14 residues. This CDR3 reads CASISDSAIYGYTF. CDR3 nucleotides: TGTGCCAGCATTTCGGACAGCGCAATCTATGGCTACACCTTC.

This chain links TRBV7-2 with TRBJ1-2, with a tentative D call TRBD1 (6 bases). Germline values: CDR1 SGHTA, CDR2 FQGNSA. This CDR3 is 13 amino acids long. Between the trimmed V and J ends, which lost 1 base and 14 bases, there was a span of 17 bases. Written as DNA, the CDR3 is TGTGCCAGCAGCTTAGGTGGACCGGGAACAGGGACCTTC. It encodes CASSLGGPGTGTF.

V usage is TRBV7-2 and J usage is TRBJ1-1; TRBD1 is a possible D gene (6 bases). This CDR3 comprises 15 residues. Looked up from germline, CDR1 is SGHTA and CDR2 is FQGNSA. The ends were cut back, 1 base at V and 3 bases at J, with 12 bases in the middle. The CDR3 loop is CASSLDGGADTEAFF. The CDR3 DNA follows: TGTGCCAGCAGCTTAGATGGGGGCGCGGACACTGAAGCTTTCTTT.

The chain has TRBV27 and TRBJ2-7; the match to TRBD1 covers 9 bases. Germline assignment: CDR1 MNHEY and CDR2 SMNVEV (reference sequence). J was trimmed by 3 bases and V by 8 bases; bases with no gene match: 5. The CDR3 spans 13 residues. CDR3 DNA sequence: TGTGCCAGCCGTCAGGGACAGGGCTACGAGCAGTACTTC. This translates into CASRQGQGYEQYF.

This chain uses TRBV7-2 with TRBJ2-7; TRBD1 is a possible D gene (6 bases). The CDR3 runs to 14 residues. Germline-derived CDR1 and CDR2 are SGHTA and FQGNSA. The ends were cut back, 5 bases at V and 3 bases at J, with 14 bases in the middle. CDR3 in amino acids: CASSPGQVGYEQYF. The DNA of the CDR3 is TGTGCCAGCAGCCCGGGACAAGTGGGCTACGAGCAGTACTTC.

The CDR3 DNA follows: TGTGCCAGCAGCAAAGGAAGGTGGACAGACTACGAGCAGTACTTC. Its protein is CASSKGRWTDYEQYF. V and J are TRBV21-1 and TRBJ2-7; the table assigns TRBD1, which was not confirmed against the DNA. TRBV21-1 is given as a pseudogene. The CDR3 sequence is 15 residues long.

CDR3 protein: CASSKRGPSGGYEQYF. DNA for the CDR3: TGTGCCAGCAGCAAGAGGGGGCCTAGCGGGGGTTACGAGCAGTACTTC. This rearrangement joins TRBV7-2 to TRBJ2-7, with 10 positions matching TRBD2. This CDR3 region has 16 residues. V gave up 5 bases and J gave up 4 bases; unmatched junction bases: 11. Per germline, CDR1 SGHTA and CDR2 FQGNSA.

Regarding this clone: The sample contains more than one DNA sequence encoding this CDR3. The rearrangement joins TRBV28 to TRBJ2-7, with D possibly matching TRBD2 (6 bases). Germline V lookup: CDR1 MDHEN, CDR2 SYDVKM. This CDR3 region has 13 residues. The V and J ends lost 4 bases and 7 bases respectively, with 14 bases between them. CDR3 nucleotides: TGTGCCAGCAGTTCGGAGGGGTTAGGAGAGCAGTACTTC. It specifies CASSSEGLGEQYF.

V usage is TRBV5-4 and J usage is TRBJ2-3; 12 nucleotides match TRBD2. Germline loops: CDR1 SGHNT, CDR2 YYREEE (reference sequence). V shed 4 bases, J shed 4 bases, and the junction held 10 bases outside the gene matches. The CDR3 has 17 residues. The CDR3 protein is CASSGHSSGGASDTQYF. DNA for the CDR3: TGTGCCAGCAGCGGACACTCTAGCGGGGGGGCGTCAGATACGCAGTATTTT.

The V and J genes are TRBV5-1 and TRBJ2-1; D remains unclear. Germline CDR1 and CDR2: SGHRS and YFSETQ. The CDR3 runs to 14 residues. V was shortened by 2 bases and J by 5 bases, with 11 bases between the two germline ends. For the CDR3, the DNA is TGCGCCAGCAGCTTTATGGCGGATAACAATGAGCAGTTCTTC. Protein product: CASSFMADNNEQFF.

The V gene is TRBV6-5, the J gene TRBJ1-3; D is ambiguous. The CDR3 has 14 residues. The germline V gene encodes CDR1 MNHEY and CDR2 SVGAGI. Between the trimmed V and J ends, which lost 6 bases and 1 base, there was a span of 10 bases. The CDR3 bases are TGTGCCAGCAGAAAACCGGGTTCTGGAAACACCATATATTTT. Its protein product is CASRKPGSGNTIYF.

The V call is TRBV27, the J call TRBJ2-2, with 7 bases aligning to TRBD1. V lost 0 bases and J lost 6; bases outside the gene matches: 7. Germline V CDR1 and CDR2: MNHEY, SMNVEV (reference sequence). The CDR3 sequence is 16 residues long. As DNA, the CDR3 is TGTGCCAGCAGTTTATCATCTACAGGGGTGCCCGGGGAGCTGTTTTTT. It is translated as CASSLSSTGVPGELFF.

The chain joins TRBV4-1 to TRBJ2-7; D tentatively reads TRBD1 or TRBD2 (5 bases each). The CDR3 has 15 amino acids. V dropped 0 bases and J dropped 2 bases, with 11 bases sitting between them. Germline V gene data show CDR1 as MGHRA and CDR2 as YSYEKL. The CDR3: CASSQDRDEAYEQYF. The CDR3 DNA reads TGCGCCAGCAGCCAAGACCGGGACGAGGCCTACGAGCAGTACTTC.

This chain joins TRBV19 and TRBJ2-7; TRBD1 matches 8 bases. Trimming took 10 bases from V and 4 from J; bases not matched to a gene: 9. CDR1 LNHDA and CDR2 SQIVND come from the germline V gene (reference sequence). This CDR3 spans 13 amino acids. CDR3 amino acids: CATSTGVRYEQYF. The CDR3 DNA follows: TGTGCCACCTCGACAGGGGTTCGTTACGAGCAGTACTTC.

The genes are TRBV27 and TRBJ2-3, with 7 bases matching TRBD2. Germline V CDR1 and CDR2: MNHEY, SMNVEV (reference sequence). This CDR3 comprises 16 residues. The ends lost 5 bases at V and 1 base at J; junction bases unmatched: 9. CDR3 bases: TGTGCCAGCAGTAAGGAATTGACTAGCCGCACAGATACGCAGTATTTT. Translated: CASSKELTSRTDTQYF.

This rearrangement joins TRBV27 to TRBJ1-3; D ambiguous. Germline assignment: CDR1 MNHEY and CDR2 SMNVEV (reference sequence). Trimming took off 6 bases at V and 0 bases at J, with 9 bases between the two ends. CDR3 length equals 14 residues. Here the CDR3 reads CASRGPNSGNTIYF. DNA for the CDR3: TGTGCCAGCAGAGGACCCAACTCTGGAAACACCATATATTTT.

The chain is built from TRBV10-3 and TRBJ2-3, with D perhaps being TRBD1 or TRBD2 (7 bases each). The CDR3 has 16 amino acids. V was pared by 6 bases and J by 0 bases, with 16 bases between. Germline V gene lookup returns CDR1 ENHRY and CDR2 SYGVKD. The chain's CDR3 is CAISPGGDKSTDTQYF. The CDR3 region has the DNA TGTGCCATCAGCCCAGGGGGGGACAAGAGCACAGATACGCAGTATTTT.

On this clone: The sample contains more than one DNA sequence encoding this CDR3. V is TRBV7-2 and J is TRBJ2-7; D is unclear. V shed 5 bases and J shed 4 bases, with 12 bases lying between them. The germline CDR1 and CDR2 sequences are SGHTA and FQGNSA. The CDR3 sequence is 13 residues long. The CDR3: CASSKRLSYEQYF. CDR3 in DNA: TGTGCCAGCAGCAAGCGACTCTCGTACGAGCAGTACTTC.

The table lists this clone with a count of one. The rearrangement joins TRBV5-1 to TRBJ2-6; a possible D gene is TRBD1 (6 bases). Germline V gives CDR1 SGHRS, CDR2 YFSETQ. This CDR3 has 16 amino acids. V was pared by 3 bases and J by 6 bases, with 16 bases between. The CDR3 region has the DNA TGCGCCAGCAGCTCGCCGACAGGCCGGACGGCCAACGTCCTGACTTTC. It translates to CASSSPTGRTANVLTF.

This clone was recorded once. This chain connects TRBV27 to TRBJ1-5, with 9 bases that match TRBD1. CDR1 MNHEY and CDR2 SMNVEV come from the germline V gene (reference sequence). The length of the CDR3 is 15 residues. With 5 bases clipped from V and 6 bases from J, the junction kept 8 bases outside the gene matches. CDR3 amino acids: CASSVGDRESQPQHF. DNA for the CDR3: TGTGCCAGCAGTGTTGGGGACAGGGAGAGTCAGCCCCAGCATTTT.

The chain employs TRBV7-6 and TRBJ1-4, with unresolved D. The CDR3 loop spans 13 amino acids. Trimming cost V 8 bases and J 4 bases, with 11 bases left between them. Germline CDR1 is SGHVS and CDR2 is FNYEAQ. The CDR3 DNA reads TGTGCCAGCGGTCCTCGGAATAATGAAAAACTGTTTTTT. This sequence encodes CASGPRNNEKLFF.

The chain recombines TRBV19 with TRBJ2-7; 10 nucleotides align to TRBD1. Germline V gene lookup returns CDR1 LNHDA and CDR2 SQIVND (reference sequence). J gave up 2 bases and V 5 bases, and 6 bases lay outside the gene matches. CDR3 size: 15 residues. The CDR3 DNA reads TGTGCCAGTAGTCCCGGGACAGGGGACACCTACGAGCAGTACTTC. Its protein is CASSPGTGDTYEQYF.

V usage is TRBV5-1 and J usage is TRBJ1-5; D is unclear. V was pared by 4 bases and J by 10 bases, with 9 bases between. CDR3 length equals 11 residues. Germline assignment: CDR1 SGHRS and CDR2 YFSETQ. Here the CDR3 reads CASSPNEPQHF. CDR3 nucleotide sequence: TGCGCCAGCAGCCCGAATGAACCCCAGCATTTT.

The chain carries TRBV6-5 and TRBJ2-7; 8 nucleotides align to TRBD1. The CDR3 contains 15 residues. With V trimmed by 6 bases and J by 4 bases, 11 bases remained unmatched. Germline CDR1 is MNHEY and CDR2 is SVGAGI. The CDR3 DNA reads TGTGCCAGCAGCCGAAGCCAGGGGGCGGAATACGAGCAGTACTTC. Translating gives CASSRSQGAEYEQYF.

This clone was detected only once. This chain connects TRBV9 to TRBJ2-6; 13 bases are shared with TRBD2. V shed 3 bases, J shed 4 bases, and the junction held 7 bases outside the gene matches. This CDR3 region has 18 residues. CDR1 is SGDLS and CDR2 is YYNGEE in the germline V gene. The CDR3 loop is CASSETSGGALGANVLTF. CDR3 nucleotides: TGTGCCAGCAGCGAAACTAGCGGGGGGGCTCTCGGGGCCAACGTCCTGACTTTC.